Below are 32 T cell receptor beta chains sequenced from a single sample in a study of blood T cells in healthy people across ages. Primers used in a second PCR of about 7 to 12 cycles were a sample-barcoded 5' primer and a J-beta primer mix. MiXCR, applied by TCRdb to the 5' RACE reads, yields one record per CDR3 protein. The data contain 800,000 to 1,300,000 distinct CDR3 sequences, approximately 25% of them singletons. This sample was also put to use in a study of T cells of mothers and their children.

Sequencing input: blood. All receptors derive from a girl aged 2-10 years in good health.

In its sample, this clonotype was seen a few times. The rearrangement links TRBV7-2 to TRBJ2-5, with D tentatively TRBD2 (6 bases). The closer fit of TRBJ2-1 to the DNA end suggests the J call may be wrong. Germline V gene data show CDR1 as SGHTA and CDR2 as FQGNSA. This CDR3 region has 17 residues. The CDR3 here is CASSLAQISGPHNEQFF. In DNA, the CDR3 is TGTGCCAGCAGCTTAGCGCAGATTAGCGGCCCCCACAATGAGCAGTTCTTC.

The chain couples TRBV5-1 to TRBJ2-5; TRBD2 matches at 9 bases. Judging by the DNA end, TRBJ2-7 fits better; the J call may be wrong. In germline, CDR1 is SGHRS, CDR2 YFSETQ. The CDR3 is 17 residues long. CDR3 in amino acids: CASSLNLAGGPDYEQYF. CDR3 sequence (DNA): TGCGCCAGCAGCTTAAACCTCGCGGGAGGGCCTGACTACGAGCAGTACTTC.

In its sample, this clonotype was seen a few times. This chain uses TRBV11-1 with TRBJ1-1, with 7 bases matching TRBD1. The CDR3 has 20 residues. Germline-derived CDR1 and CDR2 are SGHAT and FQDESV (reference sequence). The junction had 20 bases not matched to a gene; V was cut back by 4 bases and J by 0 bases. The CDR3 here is CASSYYLAVSGQRMNTEAFF. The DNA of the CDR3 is TGTGCCAGCAGCTACTACTTGGCGGTTTCGGGACAGCGGATGAACACTGAAGCTTTCTTT.

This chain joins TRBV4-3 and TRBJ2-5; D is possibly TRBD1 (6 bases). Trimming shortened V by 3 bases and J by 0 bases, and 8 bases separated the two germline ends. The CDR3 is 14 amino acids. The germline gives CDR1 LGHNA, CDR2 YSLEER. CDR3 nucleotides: TGCGCCAGCAGCCAGACAGGAAACCAAGAGACCCAGTACTTC. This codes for CASSQTGNQETQYF.

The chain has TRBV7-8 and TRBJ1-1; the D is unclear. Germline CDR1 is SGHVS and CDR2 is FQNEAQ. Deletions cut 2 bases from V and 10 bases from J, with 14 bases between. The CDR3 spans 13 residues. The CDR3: CASSLTRRERAFF. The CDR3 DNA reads TGTGCCAGCAGCTTAACACGCCGGGAAAGAGCTTTCTTT.

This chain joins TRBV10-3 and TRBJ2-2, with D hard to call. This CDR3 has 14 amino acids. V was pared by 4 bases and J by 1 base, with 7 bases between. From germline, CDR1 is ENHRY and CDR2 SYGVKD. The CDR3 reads CAISVPQNTGELFF. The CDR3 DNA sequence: TGTGCCATCAGTGTCCCACAGAACACCGGGGAGCTGTTTTTT.

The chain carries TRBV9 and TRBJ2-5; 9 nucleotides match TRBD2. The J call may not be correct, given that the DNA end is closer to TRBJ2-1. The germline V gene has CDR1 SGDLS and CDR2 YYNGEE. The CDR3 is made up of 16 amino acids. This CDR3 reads CASSPRTSDPYNEQFF. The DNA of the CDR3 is TGTGCCAGCAGCCCGAGGACTAGCGATCCCTACAATGAGCAGTTCTTC.

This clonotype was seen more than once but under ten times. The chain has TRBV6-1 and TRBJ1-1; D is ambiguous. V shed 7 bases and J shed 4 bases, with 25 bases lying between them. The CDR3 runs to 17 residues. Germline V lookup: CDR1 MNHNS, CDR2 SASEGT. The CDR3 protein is CASTGTVAIGVGTEAFF. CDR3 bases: TGTGCCAGCACTGGTACGGTTGCAATCGGGGTGGGCACTGAAGCTTTCTTT.

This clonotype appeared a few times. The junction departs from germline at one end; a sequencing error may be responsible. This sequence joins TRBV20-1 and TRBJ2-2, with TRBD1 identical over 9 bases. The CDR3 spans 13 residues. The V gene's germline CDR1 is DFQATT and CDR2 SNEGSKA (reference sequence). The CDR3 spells CSAWDRESGELFF. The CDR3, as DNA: TGCAGTGCTTGGGACAGGGAGTCCGGGGAGCTGTTCTTT.

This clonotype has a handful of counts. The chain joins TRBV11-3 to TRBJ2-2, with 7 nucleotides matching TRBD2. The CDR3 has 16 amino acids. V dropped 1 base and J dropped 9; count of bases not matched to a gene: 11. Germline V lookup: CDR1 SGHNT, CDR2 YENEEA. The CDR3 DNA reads TGTGCCAGCAGCTTAGTCCCTCCAGCGGGATTGTGGGAGCTGTTTTTT. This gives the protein CASSLVPPAGLWELFF.

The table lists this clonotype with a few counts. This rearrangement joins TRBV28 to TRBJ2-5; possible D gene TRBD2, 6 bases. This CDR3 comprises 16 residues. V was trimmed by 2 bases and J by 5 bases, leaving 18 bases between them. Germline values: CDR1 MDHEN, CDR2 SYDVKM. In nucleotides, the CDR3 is TGTGCCAGCAGTTTAGGGTTGGGGGGAAAGGCCGAGACCCAGTACTTC. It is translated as CASSLGLGGKAETQYF.

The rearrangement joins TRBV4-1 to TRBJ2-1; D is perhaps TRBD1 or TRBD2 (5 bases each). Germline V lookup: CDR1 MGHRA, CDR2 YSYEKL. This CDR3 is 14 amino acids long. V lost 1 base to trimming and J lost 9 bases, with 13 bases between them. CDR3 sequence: CASSQGVWGSEQFF. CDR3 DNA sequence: TGCGCCAGCAGCCAAGGAGTATGGGGGAGTGAGCAGTTCTTC.

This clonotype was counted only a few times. CDR3 sequence: CASTIPTGTGEYGYTF. CDR3 bases: TGTGCCAGCACCATTCCAACCGGGACAGGGGAATATGGCTACACCTTC. V is TRBV6-2 or TRBV6-3 and J is TRBJ1-2; TRBD1 matches 10 bases. Trimming took 7 bases from V and 5 from J; bases not matched to a gene: 13. The germline V gene has CDR1 MNHEY and CDR2 SVGEGT. This CDR3 spans 16 amino acids.

This chain's CDR3 is CASSQRGQKNYGYTF. In DNA form, the CDR3 reads TGCGCCAGCAGCCAAAGGGGACAGAAGAACTATGGCTACACCTTC. The rearrangement uses TRBV4-1 and TRBJ1-2, with 7 bases matching TRBD1. Germline CDR1 MGHRA, CDR2 YSYEKL. The CDR3 is 15 amino acids. Trimming removed 2 bases from V and 2 bases from J; junction bases left unmatched: 5.

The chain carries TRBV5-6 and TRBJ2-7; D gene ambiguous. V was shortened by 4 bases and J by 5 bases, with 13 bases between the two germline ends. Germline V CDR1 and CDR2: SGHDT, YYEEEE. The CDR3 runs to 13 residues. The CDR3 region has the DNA TGTGCCAGCAGCCCCACCTGGGGTGACGAGCAGTACTTC. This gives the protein CASSPTWGDEQYF. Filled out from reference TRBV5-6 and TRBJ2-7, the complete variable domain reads DAGVTQSPTHLIKTRGQQVTLRCSPKSGHDTVSWYQQALGQGPQFIFQYYEEEERQRGNFPDRFSGHQFPNYSSELNVNALLLGDSALYLCASSPTWGDEQYFGPGTRLTVT.

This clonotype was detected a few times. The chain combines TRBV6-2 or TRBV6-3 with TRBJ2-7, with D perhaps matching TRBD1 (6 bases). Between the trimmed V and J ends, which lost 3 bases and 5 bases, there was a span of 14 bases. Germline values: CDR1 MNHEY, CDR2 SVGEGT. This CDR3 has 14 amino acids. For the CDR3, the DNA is TGTGCCAGCAGTTATTGGGGGCCGGTTGACGAGCAGTACTTC. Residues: CASSYWGPVDEQYF.

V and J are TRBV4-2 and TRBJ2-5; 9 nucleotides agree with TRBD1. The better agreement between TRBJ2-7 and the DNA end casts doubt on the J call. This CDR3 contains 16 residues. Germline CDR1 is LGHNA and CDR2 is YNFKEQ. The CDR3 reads CASSHEEGDRDNEQYF. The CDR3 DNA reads TGTGCCAGCAGCCATGAAGAGGGGGACAGGGACAACGAGCAGTACTTC.

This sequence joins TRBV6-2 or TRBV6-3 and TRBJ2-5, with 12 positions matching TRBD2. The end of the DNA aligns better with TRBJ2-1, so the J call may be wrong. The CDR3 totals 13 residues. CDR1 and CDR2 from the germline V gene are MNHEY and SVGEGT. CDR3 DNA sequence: TGTGCCACCGGACTAGCGGGGCACAATGAGCAGTTCTTC. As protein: CATGLAGHNEQFF.

The CDR3 region has the DNA TGTGCCAGCAGCCAAGTGTATGAAAGGTCCATGAACACTGAAGCTTTCTTT. It encodes CASSQVYERSMNTEAFF. The chain uses TRBV4-2 and TRBJ1-1; no firm D call. The V and J ends lost 1 base and 0 bases respectively, with 15 bases between them. Germline-derived CDR1 and CDR2 are LGHNA and YNFKEQ. The CDR3 contains 17 residues.

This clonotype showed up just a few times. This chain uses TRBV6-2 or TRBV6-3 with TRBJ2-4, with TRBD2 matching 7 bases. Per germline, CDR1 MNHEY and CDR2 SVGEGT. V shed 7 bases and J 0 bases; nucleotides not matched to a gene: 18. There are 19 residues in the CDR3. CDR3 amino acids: CASMGGLLAVPQAKNIQYF. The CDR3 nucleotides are TGTGCCAGCATGGGGGGGTTGCTAGCGGTGCCCCAAGCCAAAAACATTCAGTACTTC.

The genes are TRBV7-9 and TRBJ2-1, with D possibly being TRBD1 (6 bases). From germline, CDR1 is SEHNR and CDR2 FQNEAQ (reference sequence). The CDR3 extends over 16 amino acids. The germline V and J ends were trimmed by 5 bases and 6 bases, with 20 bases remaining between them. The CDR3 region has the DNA TGTGCCAGCAGCCTACCCGACACAGGGAACTGCAATGAGCAGTTCTTC. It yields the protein CASSLPDTGNCNEQFF.

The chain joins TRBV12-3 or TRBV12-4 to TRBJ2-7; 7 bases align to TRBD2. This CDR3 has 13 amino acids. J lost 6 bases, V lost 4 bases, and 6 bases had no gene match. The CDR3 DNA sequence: TGTGCCAGCAGTTCCCAACTAGCGATCGAGCAGTACTTC. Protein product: CASSSQLAIEQYF.

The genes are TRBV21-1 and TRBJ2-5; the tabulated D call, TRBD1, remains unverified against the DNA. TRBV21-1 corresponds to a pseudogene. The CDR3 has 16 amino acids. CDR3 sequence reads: CASSNGQERSRETQYF. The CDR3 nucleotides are TGTGCCAGCAGCAACGGACAGGAGCGGTCAAGAGAGACCCAGTACTTC.

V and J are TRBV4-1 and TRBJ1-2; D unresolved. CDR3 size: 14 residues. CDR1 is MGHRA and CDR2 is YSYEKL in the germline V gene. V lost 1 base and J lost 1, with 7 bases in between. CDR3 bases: TGCGCCAGCAGCCAAGTTGTAGGTAACTATGGCTACACCTTC. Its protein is CASSQVVGNYGYTF.

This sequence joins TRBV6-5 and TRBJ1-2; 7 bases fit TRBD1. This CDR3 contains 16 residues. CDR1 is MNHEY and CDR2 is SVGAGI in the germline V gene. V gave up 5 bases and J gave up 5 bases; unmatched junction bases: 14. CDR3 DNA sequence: TGTGCCAGCAGTCCACGCGCGGGAGGGGGCTCATATGGCTACACCTTC. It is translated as CASSPRAGGGSYGYTF.

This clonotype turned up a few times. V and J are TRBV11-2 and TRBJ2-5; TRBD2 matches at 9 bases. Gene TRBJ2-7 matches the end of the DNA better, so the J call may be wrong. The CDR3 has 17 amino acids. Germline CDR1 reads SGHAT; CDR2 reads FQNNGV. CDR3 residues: CASSQRLAGELGYEQYF. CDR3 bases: TGTGCCAGCAGCCAGAGGTTAGCGGGAGAACTAGGCTACGAGCAGTACTTC.

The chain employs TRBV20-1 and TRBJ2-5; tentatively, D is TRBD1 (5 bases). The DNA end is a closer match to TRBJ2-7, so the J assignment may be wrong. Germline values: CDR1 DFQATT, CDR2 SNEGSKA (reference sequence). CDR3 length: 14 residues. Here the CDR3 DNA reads TGCAGTGCTAGAGGGAGCGAAGGGGTCTACGAGCAGTACTTC. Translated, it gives CSARGSEGVYEQYF.

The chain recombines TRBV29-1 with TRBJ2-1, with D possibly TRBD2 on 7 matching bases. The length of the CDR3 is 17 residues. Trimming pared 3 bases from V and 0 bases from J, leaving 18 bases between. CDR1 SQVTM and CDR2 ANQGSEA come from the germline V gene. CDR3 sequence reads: CSVEGGARAASYNEQFF. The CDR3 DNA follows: TGCAGCGTTGAGGGGGGGGCTCGGGCGGCCTCCTACAATGAGCAGTTCTTC.

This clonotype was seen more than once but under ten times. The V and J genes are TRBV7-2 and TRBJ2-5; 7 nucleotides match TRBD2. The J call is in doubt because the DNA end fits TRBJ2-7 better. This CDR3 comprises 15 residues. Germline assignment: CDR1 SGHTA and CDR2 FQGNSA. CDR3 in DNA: TGTGCCAGCAGCTCGACTAGCATCTACTCCTACGAGCAGTACTTC. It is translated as CASSSTSIYSYEQYF.

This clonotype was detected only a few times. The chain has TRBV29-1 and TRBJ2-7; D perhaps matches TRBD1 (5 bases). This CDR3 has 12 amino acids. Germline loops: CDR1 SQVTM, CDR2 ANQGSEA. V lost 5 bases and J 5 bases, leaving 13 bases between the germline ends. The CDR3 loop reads CSVRGRTHEQYF. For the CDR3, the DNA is TGCAGCGTTAGGGGCAGAACCCACGAGCAGTACTTC.

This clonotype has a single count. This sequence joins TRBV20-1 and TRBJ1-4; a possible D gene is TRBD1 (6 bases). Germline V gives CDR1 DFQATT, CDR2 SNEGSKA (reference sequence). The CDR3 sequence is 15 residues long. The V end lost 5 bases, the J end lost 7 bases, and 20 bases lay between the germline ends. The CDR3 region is CSAPEQGYAGEKLFF. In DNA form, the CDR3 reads TGCAGTGCTCCCGAACAGGGATATGCGGGTGAAAAACTGTTTTTT.

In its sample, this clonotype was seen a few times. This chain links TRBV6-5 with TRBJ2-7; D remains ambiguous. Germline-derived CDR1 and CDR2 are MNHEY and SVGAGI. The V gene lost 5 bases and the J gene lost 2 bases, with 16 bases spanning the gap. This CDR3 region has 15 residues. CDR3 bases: TGTGCCAGCAGTCCTGGCCCCCCACAGACCTACGAGCAGTACTTC. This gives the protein CASSPGPPQTYEQYF.